The 20 T cell receptor beta chains below come from one sample, sequenced in a study of T cells in Graves' hyperthyroidism and ophthalmopathy. The TCR beta CDR3 regions underwent amplification using RNA transcripts as the source. A first-round RT-PCR of the TCR CDR3 used the HTBI primer set. TCRdb recomputed calls from the multiplex PCR reads with MiXCR, one row per CDR3 protein. Of roughly 350,000 distinct CDR3 sequences listed, about 15% were seen once; the top ten hold roughly a fifth. What was sequenced was blood. These receptors were collected from a woman aged 25 to 39 with Graves' ophthalmopathy.

This clonotype was observed many times. The genes are TRBV11-2 and TRBJ2-5; D is uncertain. The CDR3 sequence is 18 residues long. Germline V gene lookup returns CDR1 SGHAT and CDR2 FQNNGV. The germline V and J ends were trimmed by 4 bases and 0 bases, with 21 bases remaining between them. This chain's CDR3 is CASSSGRYNSWYQETQYF. Written as DNA, the CDR3 is TGTGCCAGCAGCTCGGGCCGATATAACTCTTGGTACCAAGAGACCCAGTACTTC.

This clonotype turned up a few times. This chain joins TRBV19 and TRBJ2-5; 10 nucleotides line up with TRBD1. This CDR3 is built from 15 residues. Germline V gene data show CDR1 as LNHDA and CDR2 as SQIVND (reference sequence). The V and J ends lost 3 bases and 0 bases, in that order; junction bases with no gene match: 1. This chain's CDR3 is CASSMGQGYQETQYF. CDR3 sequence (DNA): TGTGCCAGTAGTATGGGACAGGGGTACCAAGAGACCCAGTACTTC.

This clonotype was observed many times. The chain uses TRBV3-1 and TRBJ2-1, with unresolved D. The CDR3 runs 16 residues. The germline V and J ends were trimmed by 0 bases and 4 bases, with 13 bases remaining between them. CDR1 LGHDT and CDR2 YNNKEL come from the germline V gene (reference sequence). The CDR3 is CASSQDSPARYNEQFF. The CDR3 bases are TGTGCCAGCAGCCAAGATTCGCCTGCTAGGTACAATGAGCAGTTCTTC.

The sample holds many counts of this clonotype. V is TRBV2 and J is TRBJ1-2; D possibly corresponds to TRBD1 (5 bases). V shed 5 bases and J shed 2 bases, with 15 bases lying between them. The germline V gene encodes CDR1 SNHLY and CDR2 FYNNEI. The CDR3 length is 15 residues. CDR3 DNA sequence: TGTGCCAGCAGTCCCCGTTACGACAGCAACTATGGCTACACCTTC. It translates to CASSPRYDSNYGYTF.

This clonotype was picked up many times. V usage is TRBV5-1 and J usage is TRBJ2-1; 9 bases match TRBD2. Per germline, CDR1 SGHRS and CDR2 YFSETQ. The CDR3 has 18 residues. Germline trimming cut 4 bases from V and 1 base from J; bases unmatched to any gene: 12. The CDR3 region has the DNA TGCGCCAGCAGCCGGACTCGCGGGGGGGAAGGGTCCTACAATGAGCAGTTCTTC. Protein product: CASSRTRGGEGSYNEQFF.

This clonotype was detected ten times or more. V and J are TRBV28 and TRBJ2-2; TRBD2 matches 11 bases. J lost 4 bases, V lost 6 bases, and 7 bases had no gene match. The length of the CDR3 is 16 residues. Germline V gene lookup returns CDR1 MDHEN and CDR2 SYDVKM. In DNA form, the CDR3 reads TGTGCCAGCAGCCACCTAGCGGGGGGAACCACCGGGGAGCTGTTTTTT. This sequence encodes CASSHLAGGTTGELFF.

This clonotype was seen at least ten times. This chain connects TRBV6-1 to TRBJ1-5; TRBD1 might be the D (5 bases). Germline loops: CDR1 MNHNS, CDR2 SASEGT. There are 15 residues in the CDR3. The germline V and J ends were trimmed by 4 bases and 7 bases, with 17 bases remaining between them. This CDR3 is CASSVVEAGGQPQHF. The CDR3 coding sequence is TGTGCCAGCAGTGTTGTCGAGGCTGGGGGACAGCCCCAGCATTTT.

This clonotype has at least ten counts. This chain joins TRBV19 and TRBJ2-2; D perhaps matches TRBD2 (5 bases). Germline V CDR1 and CDR2: LNHDA, SQIVND (reference sequence). The CDR3 is made up of 17 amino acids. V was cut by 3 bases and J by 13 bases, with 27 bases left in between. CDR3 sequence (DNA): TGTGCCAGTAGTATTGAGCTAGCTTCCGTATCCTACCGGGCGCTGTTTTTT. Protein sequence: CASSIELASVSYRALFF.

This clonotype has a count of ten or more. The chain joins TRBV4-2 to TRBJ2-7, with D possibly being TRBD2 (6 bases). The CDR3 runs 17 residues. The germline CDR1 and CDR2 sequences are LGHNA and YNFKEQ. The V end was cut by 0 bases, the J end by 4 bases, with 19 bases between. The CDR3 nucleotides are TGTGCCAGCAGCCAAGAGCCCCAAGGCGGGGCAACTTACGAGCAGTACTTC. Protein: CASSQEPQGGATYEQYF.

This clonotype was observed once. With a much larger clone just one base away, this may be a read error. This chain connects TRBV5-1 to TRBJ2-7; D may be TRBD1 (5 bases). The V gene's germline CDR1 is SGHRS and CDR2 YFSETQ. The V end lost 0 bases, the J end lost 7 bases, and 17 bases lay between the germline ends. The CDR3 totals 15 residues. The DNA for the CDR3 is TGCGCCAGCAGCTTGGCCGGGCAGGGTGCAAATGAGCAGTACTTC. This codes for CASSLAGQGANEQYF.

This clonotype was picked up many times. The rearrangement uses TRBV7-3 and TRBJ1-1, with 12 bases that match TRBD1. CDR3 length equals 17 residues. Germline CDR1 reads SGHTA; CDR2 reads FQGTGA. The junction had 12 bases not matched to a gene; V was cut back by 1 base and J by 9 bases. DNA of the CDR3: TGTGCCAGCAGCTTAAAGGGACAGGGGGCGAATAGGATGAAAGCTTTCTTT. It specifies CASSLKGQGANRMKAFF. Looking up the rest from reference TRBV7-3 and TRBJ1-1 gives the full variable domain: GAGVSQTPSNKVTEKGKYVELRCDPISGHTALYWYRQSLGQGPEFLIYFQGTGAADDSGLPNDRFFAVRPEGSVSTLKIQRTERGDSAVYLCASSLKGQGANRMKAFFGQGTRLTVV.

There are many counts of this clonotype. The chain employs TRBV28 and TRBJ2-1, with D possibly matching TRBD1 (6 bases). The CDR3 spans 15 residues. CDR1 is MDHEN, CDR2 SYDVKM, per germline. V gave up 6 bases and J gave up 9 bases, with 21 bases separating them. CDR3 protein: CASSDRDISLVEQFF. The CDR3, as DNA: TGTGCCAGCAGCGACCGGGACATCAGTTTGGTTGAGCAGTTCTTC.

This clonotype was detected a few times. The V gene is TRBV7-3, the J gene TRBJ2-3; 12 nucleotides line up with TRBD2. The germline V gene has CDR1 SGHTA and CDR2 FQGTGA. The CDR3 runs to 16 residues. V trimming: 3 bases; J trimming: 2 bases; junction bases outside the gene matches: 3. CDR3 sequence reads: CASSLGTSGLTDTQYF. The CDR3 DNA sequence: TGTGCCAGCAGCTTGGGGACTAGCGGGCTCACAGATACGCAGTATTTT.

In its sample, this clonotype was seen many times. V is TRBV7-9 and J is TRBJ2-5; tentatively, D is TRBD1 or TRBD2 (5 bases each). The CDR3 runs to 17 residues. Germline CDR1 and CDR2: SEHNR and FQNEAQ (reference sequence). The V end was cut by 0 bases, the J end by 4 bases, with 18 bases between. The CDR3, as DNA: TGTGCCAGCAGCTTAGCGGGGCTGGGACCGGTTCGAGAGACCCAGTACTTC. Its translation: CASSLAGLGPVRETQYF.

This clonotype came up many times. V usage is TRBV6-2 or TRBV6-3 and J usage is TRBJ1-5; 11 bases are shared with TRBD1. The germline V gene encodes CDR1 MNHEY and CDR2 SVGEGT. The trim removed 5 bases at V and 6 bases at J, leaving 9 bases unmatched. The CDR3 has 16 residues. CDR3 region: CASSTVDRGRGQPQHF. In DNA form, the CDR3 reads TGTGCCAGCAGTACGGTGGACAGGGGGCGCGGTCAGCCCCAGCATTTT.

This clonotype was observed many times. The chain links TRBV5-5 to TRBJ2-1, with D possibly matching TRBD2 (5 bases). Trimming removed 4 bases at V and 1 base at J, with 18 bases between. CDR1 is SGHKS and CDR2 is YYEKEE in the germline V gene (reference sequence). The CDR3 spans 17 residues. The DNA for the CDR3 is TGTGCCAGCAGCCCCCCTTCGGACTCATCATCCTACAATGAGCAGTTCTTC. Its protein product is CASSPPSDSSSYNEQFF.

This clonotype has ten or more counts. V is TRBV28 and J is TRBJ2-1; 8 nucleotides match TRBD2. Unmatched junction bases numbered 12, after V lost 5 bases and J lost 0 bases. Per germline, CDR1 MDHEN and CDR2 SYDVKM. CDR3 length equals 18 residues. In DNA, the CDR3 is TGTGCCAGCAGTCTCGGAGCGGGGGCCGCAAGCTCCTACAATGAGCAGTTCTTC. Amino acid sequence: CASSLGAGAASSYNEQFF.

Only a few counts were recorded for this clonotype. It may be a read error: a sequence one base away is much more abundant. The CDR3 here is CASNRGRGTEAFF. In DNA form, the CDR3 reads TGTGCCAGCAACAGGGGGCGCGGAACTGAAGCTTTCTTT. This chain joins TRBV12-3 or TRBV12-4 and TRBJ1-1, with TRBD1 matching 9 bases. Unmatched junction bases numbered 5, after V lost 7 bases and J lost 5 bases. The CDR3 is 13 amino acids.

Turning to this clonotype: The missing conserved phenylalanine or tryptophan at the end of this CDR3 makes a read error likely. This chain connects TRBV9 to TRBJ2-7, with TRBD2 as a possible D gene (7 bases). Germline V gives CDR1 SGDLS, CDR2 YYNGEE. This CDR3 spans 15 amino acids. Trimming cost V 0 bases and J 3 bases, with 13 bases left between them. The CDR3 DNA reads as TGTGCCAGCAGCGTAGGGGAGGGGGAGGGCTACGAGCAGTACCTC. It codes for CASSVGEGEGYEQYL.

This clonotype appeared many times. The chain combines TRBV29-1 with TRBJ1-6; 10 positions match TRBD1. The CDR3 has 14 amino acids. Trimming at V came to 7 bases and at J to 5 bases, leaving 5 bases not matched to a gene. Germline V gene lookup returns CDR1 SQVTM and CDR2 ANQGSEA. CDR3 coding DNA: TGCAGCGCGACAGGGGGCTGGAATAATTCACCCCTCCACTTT. This translates into CSATGGWNNSPLHF.